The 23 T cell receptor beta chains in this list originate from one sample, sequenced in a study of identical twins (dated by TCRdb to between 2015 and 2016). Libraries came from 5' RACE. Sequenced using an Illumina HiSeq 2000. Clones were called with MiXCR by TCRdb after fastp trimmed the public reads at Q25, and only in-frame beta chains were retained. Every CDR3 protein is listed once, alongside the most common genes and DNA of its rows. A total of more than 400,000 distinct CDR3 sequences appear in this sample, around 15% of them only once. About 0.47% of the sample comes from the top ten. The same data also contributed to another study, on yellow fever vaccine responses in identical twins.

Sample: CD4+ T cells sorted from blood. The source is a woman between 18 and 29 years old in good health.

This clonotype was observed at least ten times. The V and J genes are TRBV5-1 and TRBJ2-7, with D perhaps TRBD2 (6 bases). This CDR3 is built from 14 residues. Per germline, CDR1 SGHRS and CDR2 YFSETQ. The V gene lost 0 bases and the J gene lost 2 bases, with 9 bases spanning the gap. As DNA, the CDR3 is TGCGCCAGCAGCTTGGTTGGAGGGGCCTACGAGCAGTACTTC. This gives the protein CASSLVGGAYEQYF.

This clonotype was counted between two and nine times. CDR3 sequence reads: CSVLSGSLQETQYF. Written as DNA, the CDR3 is TGCAGCGTCCTGTCAGGGAGCCTTCAAGAGACCCAGTACTTC. This chain connects TRBV29-1 to TRBJ2-5; D tentatively fits TRBD1 or TRBD2 (5 bases each). The CDR3 contains 14 residues. Germline V gene sequence: CDR1 SQVTM, CDR2 ANQGSEA. Trimming cost V 6 bases and J 2 bases, with 16 bases left between them.

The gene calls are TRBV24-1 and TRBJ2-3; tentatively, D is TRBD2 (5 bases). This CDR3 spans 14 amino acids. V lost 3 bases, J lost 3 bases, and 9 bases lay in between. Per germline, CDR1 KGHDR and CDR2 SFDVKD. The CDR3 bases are TGTGCCACCAGTGATGTCGGGGAAACAGATACGCAGTATTTT. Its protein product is CATSDVGETDTQYF.

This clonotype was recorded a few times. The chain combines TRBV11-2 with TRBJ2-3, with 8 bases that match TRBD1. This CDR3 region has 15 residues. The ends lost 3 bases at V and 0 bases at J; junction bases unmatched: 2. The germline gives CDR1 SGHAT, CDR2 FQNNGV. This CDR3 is CASSFGQGSTDTQYF. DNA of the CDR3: TGTGCCAGCAGCTTCGGACAGGGAAGCACAGATACGCAGTATTTT.

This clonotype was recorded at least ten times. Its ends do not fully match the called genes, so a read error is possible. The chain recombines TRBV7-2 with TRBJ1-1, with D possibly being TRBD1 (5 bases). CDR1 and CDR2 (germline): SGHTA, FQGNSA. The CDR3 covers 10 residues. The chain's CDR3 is CASSPREPPW. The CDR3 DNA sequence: TGTGCCAGCAGCCCCAGGGAGCCGCCTTGG.

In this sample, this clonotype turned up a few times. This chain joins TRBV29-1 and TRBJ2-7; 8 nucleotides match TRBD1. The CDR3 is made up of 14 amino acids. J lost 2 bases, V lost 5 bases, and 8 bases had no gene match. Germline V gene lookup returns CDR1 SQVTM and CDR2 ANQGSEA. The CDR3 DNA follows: TGCAGCGTTATTTGGTCCAGGGGGCCCTACGAGCAGTACTTC. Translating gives CSVIWSRGPYEQYF.

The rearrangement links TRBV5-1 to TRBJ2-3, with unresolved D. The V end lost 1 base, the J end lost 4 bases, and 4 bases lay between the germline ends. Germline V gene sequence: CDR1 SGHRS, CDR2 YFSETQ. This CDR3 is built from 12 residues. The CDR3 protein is CASSLTSDTQYF. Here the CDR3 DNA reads TGCGCCAGCAGCTTGACCTCAGATACGCAGTATTTT. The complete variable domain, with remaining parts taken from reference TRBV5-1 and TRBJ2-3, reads KAGVTQTPRYLIKTRGQQVTLSCSPISGHRSVSWYQQTPGQGLQFLFEYFSETQRNKGNFPGRFSGRQFSNSRSEMNVSTLELGDSALYLCASSLTSDTQYFGPGTRLTVL.

CDR3 nucleotide sequence: TGTGCCATAGGGCTAGCGGGAGTCGACGAGCAGTTCTTC. Encoded protein: CAIGLAGVDEQFF. V is TRBV10-3 and J is TRBJ2-1; 10 positions match TRBD2. Trimming took 9 bases from V and 10 from J; bases not matched to a gene: 9. The CDR3 extends over 13 amino acids. The germline V gene has CDR1 ENHRY and CDR2 SYGVKD.

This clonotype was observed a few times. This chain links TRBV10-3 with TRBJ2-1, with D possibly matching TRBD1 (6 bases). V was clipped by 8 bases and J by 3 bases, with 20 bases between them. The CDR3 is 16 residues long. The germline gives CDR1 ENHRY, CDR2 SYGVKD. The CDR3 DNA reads TGTGCCATCGGTCTTAAGGGACAAGGGGGCTACAATGAGCAGTTCTTC. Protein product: CAIGLKGQGGYNEQFF.

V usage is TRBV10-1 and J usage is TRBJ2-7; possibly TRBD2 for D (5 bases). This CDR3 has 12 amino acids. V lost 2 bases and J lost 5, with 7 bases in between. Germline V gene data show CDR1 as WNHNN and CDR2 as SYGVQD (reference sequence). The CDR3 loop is CASSEVRDEQYF. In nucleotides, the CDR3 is TGCGCCAGCAGTGAGGTGAGGGACGAGCAGTACTTC.

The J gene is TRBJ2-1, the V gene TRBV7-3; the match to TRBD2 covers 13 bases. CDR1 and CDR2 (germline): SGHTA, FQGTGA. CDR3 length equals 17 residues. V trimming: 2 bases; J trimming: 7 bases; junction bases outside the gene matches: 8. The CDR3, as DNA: TGTGCCAGCAGCTTATTTCCAGGACTAGCGGGAGTTAATGAGCAGTTCTTC. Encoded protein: CASSLFPGLAGVNEQFF.

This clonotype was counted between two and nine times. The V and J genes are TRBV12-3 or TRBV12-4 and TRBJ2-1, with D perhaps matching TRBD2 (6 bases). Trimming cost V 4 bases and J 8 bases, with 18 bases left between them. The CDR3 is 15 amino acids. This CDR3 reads CASSSAGSRLDEQFF. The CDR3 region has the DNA TGTGCCAGCAGTTCAGCGGGCTCGAGGTTAGATGAGCAGTTCTTC.

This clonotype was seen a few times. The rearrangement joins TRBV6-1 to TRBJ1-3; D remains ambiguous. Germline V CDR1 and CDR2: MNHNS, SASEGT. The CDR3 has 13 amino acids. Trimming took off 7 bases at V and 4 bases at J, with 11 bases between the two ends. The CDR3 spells CASMTAWGNTIYF. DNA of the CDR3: TGTGCCAGCATGACCGCGTGGGGAAACACCATATATTTT.

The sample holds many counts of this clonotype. The CDR3 sequence: CASSLFRGGQPQHF. The CDR3 bases are TGTGCCAGCAGTTTATTCAGGGGAGGTCAGCCCCAGCATTTT. V gene TRBV12-3 or TRBV12-4 combines with J gene TRBJ1-5; the D gene is possibly TRBD1 (6 bases). V was shortened by 2 bases and J by 6 bases, with 11 bases between the two germline ends. The CDR3 covers 14 residues.

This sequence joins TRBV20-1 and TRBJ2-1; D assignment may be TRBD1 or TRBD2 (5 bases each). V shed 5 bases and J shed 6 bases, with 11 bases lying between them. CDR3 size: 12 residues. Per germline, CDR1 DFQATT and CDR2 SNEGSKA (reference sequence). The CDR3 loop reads CSAWGPPNEQFF. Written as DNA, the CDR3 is TGCAGTGCTTGGGGACCCCCCAATGAGCAGTTCTTC.

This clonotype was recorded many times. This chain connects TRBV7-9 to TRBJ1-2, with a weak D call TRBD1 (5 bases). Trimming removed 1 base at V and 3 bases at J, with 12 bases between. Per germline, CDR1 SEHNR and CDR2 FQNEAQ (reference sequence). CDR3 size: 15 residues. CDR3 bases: TGTGCCAGCAGCTTAGTTGCAGGGAAGGACTATGGCTACACCTTC. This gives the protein CASSLVAGKDYGYTF.

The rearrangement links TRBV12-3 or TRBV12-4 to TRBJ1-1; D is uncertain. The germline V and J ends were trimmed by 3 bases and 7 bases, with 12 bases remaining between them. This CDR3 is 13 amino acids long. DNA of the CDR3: TGTGCCAGCAGTTTTTCCGTTGTGAGTGAAGCTTTCTTT. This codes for CASSFSVVSEAFF.

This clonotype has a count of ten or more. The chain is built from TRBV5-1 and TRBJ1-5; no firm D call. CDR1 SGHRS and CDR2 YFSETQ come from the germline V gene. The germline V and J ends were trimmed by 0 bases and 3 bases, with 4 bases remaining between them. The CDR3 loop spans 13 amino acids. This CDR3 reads CASSLEANQPQHF. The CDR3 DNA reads TGCGCCAGCAGCTTGGAGGCCAATCAGCCCCAGCATTTT.

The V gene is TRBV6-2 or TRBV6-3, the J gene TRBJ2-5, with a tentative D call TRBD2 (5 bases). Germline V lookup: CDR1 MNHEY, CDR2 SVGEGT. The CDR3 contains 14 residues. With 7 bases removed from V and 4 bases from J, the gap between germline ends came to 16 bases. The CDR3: CASIQRPAGETQYF. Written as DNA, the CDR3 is TGTGCCAGCATTCAACGGCCCGCGGGAGAGACCCAGTACTTC.

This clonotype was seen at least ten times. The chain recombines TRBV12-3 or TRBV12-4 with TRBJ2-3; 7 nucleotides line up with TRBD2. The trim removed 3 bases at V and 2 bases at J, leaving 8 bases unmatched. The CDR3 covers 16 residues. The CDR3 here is CASSFWREPPTDTQYF. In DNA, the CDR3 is TGTGCCAGCAGTTTTTGGCGGGAGCCCCCCACAGATACGCAGTATTTT.

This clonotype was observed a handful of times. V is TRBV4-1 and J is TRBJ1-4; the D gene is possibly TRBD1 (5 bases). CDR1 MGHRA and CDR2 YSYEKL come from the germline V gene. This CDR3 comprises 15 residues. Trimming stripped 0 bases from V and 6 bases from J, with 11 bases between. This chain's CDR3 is CASSQDQGRDEKLFF. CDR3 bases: TGCGCCAGCAGCCAAGACCAGGGTAGGGATGAAAAACTGTTTTTT.

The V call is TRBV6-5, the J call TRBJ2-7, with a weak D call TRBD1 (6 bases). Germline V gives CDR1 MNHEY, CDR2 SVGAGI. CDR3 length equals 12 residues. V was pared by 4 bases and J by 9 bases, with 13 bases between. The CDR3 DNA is TGTGCCAGCAGTTCACGCAGGACAGCGCAGTACTTC. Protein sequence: CASSSRRTAQYF.

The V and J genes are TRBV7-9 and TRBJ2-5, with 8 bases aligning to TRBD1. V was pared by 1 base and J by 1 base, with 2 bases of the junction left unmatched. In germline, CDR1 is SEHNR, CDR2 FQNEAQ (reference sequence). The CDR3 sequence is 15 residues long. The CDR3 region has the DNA TGTGCCAGCAGCTTAGGGGACAGGATCCAAGAGACCCAGTACTTC. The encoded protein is CASSLGDRIQETQYF.